Below are 12 T cell receptor beta chains sequenced from a single sample in a study of pediatric ulcerative colitis. Sequencing used immunoSEQ multiplex PCR; TCRdb keeps in-frame clones, though not all of them. The sample holds 55,000 to 65,000 clones, 70% to 85% seen once. Sequenced material: blood. These receptors came from a boy between 10 and 17 years old with moderate ulcerative colitis.

The genes are TRBV2 and TRBJ1-5; a weak D match, TRBD1 (5 bases). V shed 1 base and J shed 1 base, with 8 bases lying between them. Germline assignment: CDR1 SNHLY and CDR2 FYNNEI. This CDR3 is 15 amino acids long. CDR3 DNA sequence: TGTGCCAGCAGTGAAGGGCAGGGAAGCAATCAGCCCCAGCATTTT. This sequence encodes CASSEGQGSNQPQHF.

The chain combines TRBV19 with TRBJ2-7; TRBD1 aligns across 9 bases. Germline V CDR1 and CDR2: LNHDA, SQIVND (reference sequence). This CDR3 has 15 residues. V lost 10 bases to trimming and J lost 11 bases; unmatched junction nucleotides: 21. CDR3 loop: CATLGPGTGGTKEYF. In DNA form, the CDR3 reads TGTGCCACCTTAGGCCCCGGAACAGGGGGCACAAAGGAGTACTTC.

The V and J genes are TRBV9 and TRBJ2-7; D possibly corresponds to TRBD2 (5 bases). Germline-derived CDR1 and CDR2 are SGDLS and YYNGEE. V gave up 0 bases and J gave up 5 bases, with 9 bases separating them. The CDR3 sequence is 13 residues long. As DNA, the CDR3 is TGTGCCAGCAGCGTAGGGCTAGCCCACGAGCAGTACTTC. It is translated as CASSVGLAHEQYF.

This chain links TRBV5-6 with TRBJ1-2; D remains ambiguous. Deletions cut 0 bases from V and 3 bases from J, with 6 bases between. Germline CDR1 is SGHDT and CDR2 is YYEEEE. The CDR3 runs 13 residues. This CDR3 reads CASSLGQDYGYTF. DNA of the CDR3: TGTGCCAGCAGCTTGGGCCAGGACTATGGCTACACCTTC.

The rearrangement links TRBV4-1 to TRBJ2-7; tentative D call: TRBD1 (5 bases). CDR3 length: 16 residues. Trimming pared 0 bases from V and 1 base from J, leaving 13 bases between. Germline CDR1 and CDR2: MGHRA and YSYEKL. CDR3 region: CASSQDGIRESYEQYF. The CDR3 region has the DNA TGCGCCAGCAGCCAAGACGGCATCAGGGAATCCTACGAGCAGTACTTC.

The chain employs TRBV19 and TRBJ1-4; D gene unclear. The V gene lost 4 bases and the J gene lost 5 bases, with 11 bases spanning the gap. This CDR3 spans 14 amino acids. CDR1 and CDR2 (germline): LNHDA, SQIVND (reference sequence). In DNA, the CDR3 is TGTGCCAGTAGTAACGCAGGATTCAATGAAAAACTGTTTTTT. Translation: CASSNAGFNEKLFF. The whole variable domain, filled in from reference TRBV19 and TRBJ1-4, reads DGGITQSPKYLFRKEGQNVTLSCEQNLNHDAMYWYRQDPGQGLRLIYYSQIVNDFQKGDIAEGYSVSREKKESFPLTVTSAQKNPTAFYLCASSNAGFNEKLFFGSGTQLSVL.

The chain carries TRBV7-9 and TRBJ1-2, with 7 bases identical to TRBD1. The length of the CDR3 is 13 residues. The J segment lost 7 bases and the V segment lost 5 bases, leaving 7 bases of the junction unmatched. The germline V gene has CDR1 SEHNR and CDR2 FQNEAQ (reference sequence). CDR3 sequence reads: CASSQEDRAGYTF. The CDR3 DNA is TGTGCCAGCAGCCAGGAAGACAGGGCTGGCTACACCTTC. Full variable domain (outside the CDR3, taken from reference TRBV7-9 and TRBJ1-2): DTGVSQNPRHKITKRGQNVTFRCDPISEHNRLYWYRQTLGQGPEFLTYFQNEAQLEKSRLLSDRFSAERPKGSFSTLEIQRTEQGDSAMYLCASSQEDRAGYTFGSGTRLTVV.

The chain links TRBV29-1 to TRBJ2-3, with D possibly TRBD1 on 6 matching bases. Germline assignment: CDR1 SQVTM and CDR2 ANQGSEA. Deletions cut 0 bases from V and 3 bases from J, with 13 bases between. The CDR3 contains 15 residues. DNA of the CDR3: TGCAGCGTTGAAGATACAGGGACCCAAACAGATACGCAGTATTTT. The encoded protein is CSVEDTGTQTDTQYF.

V usage is TRBV27 and J usage is TRBJ1-1; a weak D match, TRBD1 (5 bases). Looked up from germline, CDR1 is MNHEY and CDR2 is SMNVEV (reference sequence). V was clipped by 0 bases and J by 1 base, with 12 bases between them. The CDR3 extends over 16 amino acids. The CDR3 loop reads CASSLSAGPRNTEAFF. CDR3 DNA: TGTGCCAGCAGTTTATCCGCGGGGCCGAGGAACACTGAAGCTTTCTTT.

The chain links TRBV13 to TRBJ2-7; D might be TRBD1 or TRBD2, each matching 6 bases. V lost 6 bases, J lost 5 bases, and 29 bases lay in between. Germline assignment: CDR1 PRHDT and CDR2 FYEKMQ (reference sequence). This CDR3 comprises 18 residues. The DNA of the CDR3 is TGTGCCAGCAGTACCGGGACACGAGTAGTTCAGGGGACTGACGAGCAGTACTTC. Protein: CASSTGTRVVQGTDEQYF.

The V call is TRBV7-2, the J call TRBJ1-1; D gene unclear. Germline values: CDR1 SGHTA, CDR2 FQGNSA. CDR3 length: 13 residues. The ends were cut back, 5 bases at V and 6 bases at J, with 13 bases in the middle. CDR3 sequence (DNA): TGTGCCAGCAGCACCGGCCCCTCACCTGAAGCTTTCTTT. Translation gives CASSTGPSPEAFF.

The V call is TRBV5-8, the J call TRBJ2-7; 9 bases align to TRBD1. The germline V gene encodes CDR1 SGHTS and CDR2 YDEGEE. The CDR3 covers 14 residues. V gave up 4 bases and J gave up 5 bases; unmatched junction bases: 7. The CDR3 here is CASSRNRGLNEQYF. CDR3 DNA: TGTGCCAGCAGCCGAAACAGGGGGCTTAACGAGCAGTACTTC.